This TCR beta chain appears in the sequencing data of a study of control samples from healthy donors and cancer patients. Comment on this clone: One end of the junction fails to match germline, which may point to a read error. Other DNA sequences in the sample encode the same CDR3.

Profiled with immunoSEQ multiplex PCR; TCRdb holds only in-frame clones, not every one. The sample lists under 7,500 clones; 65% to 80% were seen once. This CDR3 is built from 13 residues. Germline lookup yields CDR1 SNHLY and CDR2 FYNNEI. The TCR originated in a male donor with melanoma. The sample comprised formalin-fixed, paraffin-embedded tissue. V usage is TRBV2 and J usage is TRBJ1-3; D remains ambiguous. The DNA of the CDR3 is TGCGCCAGCAGTGGACTGGCTGGAAACACCATATATTTT. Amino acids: CASSGLAGNTIYF.